The 28 T cell receptor beta chains below all came from one sample that was sequenced in a study of human T cells and chemical hapten exposure. Sample time point: patch test 2, 6 weeks after DPC sensitization. Treatment defined: therapeutic diphenylcyclopropenone sensitization with weekly scalp DPC. TCRdb itself ran the RACE reads through MiXCR, one entry per CDR3 protein. The table lists roughly 120,000 distinct CDR3 sequences, about a tenth of them singletons. The input for sequencing was whole blood, taken in connection with sensitization to the hapten diphenylcyclopropenone (DPC). The origin of the receptors is a woman aged 40 to 49 with alopecia areata. Some clones in this sample may be carry-over from other donors' samples.

This clonotype appeared many times. The chain combines TRBV4-3 with TRBJ1-2; D not certain. Looked up from germline, CDR1 is LGHNA and CDR2 is YSLEER. This CDR3 is built from 17 residues. V was pared by 0 bases and J by 1 base, with 15 bases between. Here the CDR3 reads CASSQDPFGRSNYGYTF. The CDR3 nucleotides read TGCGCCAGCAGCCAAGATCCATTCGGGAGAAGTAACTATGGCTACACCTTC.

This clonotype has a count of ten or more. The J gene is TRBJ2-1, the V gene TRBV7-9; 7 bases match TRBD2. The CDR3 has 14 residues. Germline CDR1 SEHNR, CDR2 FQNEAQ (reference sequence). Germline trimming cut 4 bases from V and 12 bases from J; bases unmatched to any gene: 12. CDR3 nucleotide sequence: TGTGCCAGCAGCTCACACCTACTAGCGCGATCGCAGTTCTTC. As protein: CASSSHLLARSQFF.

This clonotype was counted only a few times. V usage is TRBV12-3 or TRBV12-4 and J usage is TRBJ2-1; D is uncertain. Between the trimmed V and J ends, which lost 6 bases and 5 bases, there was a span of 8 bases. CDR3 length: 12 amino acids. The CDR3 sequence: CASRFANNEQFF. Written as DNA, the CDR3 is TGTGCCAGCAGATTCGCCAACAATGAGCAGTTCTTC.

The table lists this clonotype with a few counts. V gene TRBV7-2 combines with J gene TRBJ1-1; 7 nucleotides line up with TRBD1. The V gene's germline CDR1 is SGHTA and CDR2 FQGNSA. The CDR3 loop spans 16 amino acids. V lost 5 bases to trimming and J lost 4 bases; unmatched junction nucleotides: 13. The CDR3 DNA follows: TGTGCCAGCAGCCTCTCGGCAGGGGGTTTTGGCACTGAAGCTTTCTTT. Its protein is CASSLSAGGFGTEAFF.

This clonotype occurred many times. The CDR3 sequence: CASQERGKNEQYF. In DNA form, the CDR3 reads TGTGCCAGCCAGGAACGGGGTAAAAACGAGCAGTACTTC. The V and J genes are TRBV6-1 and TRBJ2-7, with D possibly being TRBD2 (5 bases). The length of the CDR3 is 13 residues. Trimming stripped 8 bases from V and 5 bases from J, with 16 bases between. Germline V gene data show CDR1 as MNHNS and CDR2 as SASEGT.

This clonotype was seen a few times. The chain joins TRBV3-1 to TRBJ2-1; 7 nucleotides agree with TRBD2. The CDR3 totals 13 residues. J was trimmed by 14 bases and V by 3 bases; bases with no gene match: 10. Germline values: CDR1 LGHDT, CDR2 YNNKEL (reference sequence). The CDR3 sequence is CASSHGSLAAKFF. The CDR3 nucleotides read TGTGCCAGCAGCCACGGTTCCCTAGCGGCCAAGTTCTTC.

In its sample, this clonotype was seen many times. This chain joins TRBV7-6 and TRBJ2-1; no clear D gene. The CDR3 totals 13 residues. In germline, CDR1 is SGHVS, CDR2 FNYEAQ. V shed 1 base and J shed 6 bases, with 7 bases lying between them. The CDR3, as DNA: TGTGCCAGCAGCTTAGATTTGTTCAATGAGCAGTTCTTC. Amino acids: CASSLDLFNEQFF.

The V gene is TRBV5-4, the J gene TRBJ2-5; 7 bases map to TRBD2. Germline loops: CDR1 SGHNT, CDR2 YYREEE (reference sequence). This CDR3 spans 15 amino acids. Germline trimming cut 4 bases from V and 4 bases from J; bases unmatched to any gene: 10. CDR3 coding DNA: TGTGCCAGCAGCGGTGGACTAGTGTCGATAGAGACCCAGTACTTC. As protein: CASSGGLVSIETQYF. Filled out from reference TRBV5-4 and TRBJ2-5, the complete variable domain reads ETGVTQSPTHLIKTRGQQVTLRCSSQSGHNTVSWYQQALGQGPQFIFQYYREEENGRGNFPPRFSGLQFPNYSSELNVNALELDDSALYLCASSGGLVSIETQYFGPGTRLLVL.

This clonotype has ten or more counts. This chain links TRBV12-3 or TRBV12-4 with TRBJ1-6; D uncertain. The ends were cut back, 5 bases at V and 5 bases at J, with 10 bases in the middle. The CDR3 is 14 residues long. The CDR3: CASSPRSDNSPLHF. The CDR3 coding sequence is TGTGCCAGCAGTCCCCGCAGTGATAATTCACCCCTCCACTTT.

This clonotype was counted between two and nine times. The J gene is TRBJ1-2, the V gene TRBV29-1; D might be TRBD1 (6 bases). Germline lookup yields CDR1 SQVTM and CDR2 ANQGSEA. The CDR3 is 13 amino acids. The V end lost 7 bases, the J end lost 5 bases, and 17 bases lay between the germline ends. CDR3 loop: CSAGGGADYGYTF. The CDR3 DNA reads TGCAGCGCCGGAGGGGGGGCGGATTATGGCTACACCTTC.

This clonotype was detected many times. The V call is TRBV7-9, the J call TRBJ1-6, with TRBD1 identical over 8 bases. Trimming at V came to 5 bases and at J to 8 bases, leaving 11 bases not matched to a gene. The length of the CDR3 is 16 residues. Looked up from germline, CDR1 is SEHNR and CDR2 is FQNEAQ (reference sequence). For the CDR3, the DNA is TGTGCCAGCAGCCTGGAACTGACAGGGGTGGATTCACCCCTCCACTTT. Translating it yields CASSLELTGVDSPLHF.

Ten or more counts support this clonotype. The chain couples TRBV7-2 to TRBJ2-5; either TRBD1 or TRBD2 may supply D (6 bases each). This CDR3 contains 15 residues. The germline gives CDR1 SGHTA, CDR2 FQGNSA. V was shortened by 5 bases and J by 3 bases, with 16 bases between the two germline ends. CDR3 DNA sequence: TGTGCCAGCAGCCCCCTAGGAGGGGGGAAAGAGACCCAGTACTTC. Translated, it gives CASSPLGGGKETQYF.

This clonotype appeared many times. The DNA of the CDR3 is TGTGCCTGGACCCCTCCGCCCCGACTAGCCATAACCTACGAGCAGTACTTC. It is translated as CAWTPPPRLAITYEQYF. The chain has TRBV30 and TRBJ2-7; 7 bases agree with TRBD2. Germline V lookup: CDR1 GTSNPN, CDR2 SVGIG (reference sequence). V was pared by 4 bases and J by 2 bases, with 17 bases of the junction left unmatched. This CDR3 is 17 amino acids long.

V gene TRBV6-2 or TRBV6-3 combines with J gene TRBJ2-7, with D maybe TRBD1 (6 bases). The CDR3 runs to 13 residues. Trimming took 5 bases from V and 2 from J, leaving 10 bases between them. Germline V lookup: CDR1 MNHEY, CDR2 SVGEGT. The CDR3 is CASSRTAPYEQYF. DNA of the CDR3: TGTGCCAGCAGTCGGACAGCCCCCTACGAGCAGTACTTC.

This clonotype was counted between two and nine times. The chain uses TRBV11-2 and TRBJ2-1, with 12 nucleotides matching TRBD2. The CDR3 is made up of 16 amino acids. Per the germline V gene, CDR1 is SGHAT and CDR2 is FQNNGV. Trimming cost V 5 bases and J 6 bases; bases outside gene matches: 8. The DNA for the CDR3 is TGTGCCAGCAGCCCCAGACTAGCGGGGGAGCGCAATGAGCAGTTCTTC. Residues: CASSPRLAGERNEQFF. The full variable domain, rest sourced from reference TRBV11-2 and TRBJ2-1, is EAGVAQSPRYKIIEKRQSVAFWCNPISGHATLYWYQQILGQGPKLLIQFQNNGVVDDSQLPKDRFSAERLKGVDSTLKIQPAKLEDSAVYLCASSPRLAGERNEQFFGPGTRLTVL.

The chain couples TRBV28 to TRBJ2-5; 10 nucleotides match TRBD1. The germline V gene encodes CDR1 MDHEN and CDR2 SYDVKM. There are 14 residues in the CDR3. Trimming at V came to 5 bases and at J to 5 bases, leaving 5 bases not matched to a gene. The CDR3 region has the DNA TGTGCCAGCAGTCGCGGACAGGGGGTGGAGACCCAGTACTTC. Encoded protein: CASSRGQGVETQYF.

The chain carries TRBV11-2 and TRBJ2-6; 7 nucleotides line up with TRBD2. The V gene's germline CDR1 is SGHAT and CDR2 FQNNGV. The CDR3 loop spans 18 amino acids. J lost 0 bases, V lost 5 bases, and 10 bases had no gene match. CDR3: CASSTREGRPSGANVLTF. The CDR3, as DNA: TGTGCCAGCAGCACCAGGGAGGGGCGGCCCTCTGGGGCCAACGTCCTGACTTTC.

In its sample, this clonotype was seen a few times. The chain employs TRBV5-4 and TRBJ1-2; the D gene is possibly TRBD1 (5 bases). The V and J ends lost 3 bases and 2 bases respectively, with 11 bases between them. CDR3 length: 14 residues. Per germline, CDR1 SGHNT and CDR2 YYREEE (reference sequence). The CDR3 region is CASSSGTENYGYTF. The CDR3 coding sequence is TGTGCCAGCAGCTCGGGGACGGAGAACTATGGCTACACCTTC.

This sequence joins TRBV5-8 and TRBJ2-3; no definite D call. With 2 bases removed from V and 4 bases from J, the gap between germline ends came to 8 bases. The CDR3 has 13 amino acids. Germline V CDR1 and CDR2: SGHTS, YDEGEE. The CDR3 region is CASSFTDPDTQYF. Written as DNA, the CDR3 is TGTGCCAGCAGCTTTACGGACCCAGATACGCAGTATTTT.

V usage is TRBV29-1 and J usage is TRBJ2-7, with a tentative D call TRBD1 (6 bases). V lost 5 bases and J lost 3, with 11 bases in between. Germline CDR1 is SQVTM and CDR2 is ANQGSEA. The CDR3 is 12 amino acids. CDR3 bases: TGCAGCGTTTTGGACAGAGTCTACGAGCAGTACTTC. Residues: CSVLDRVYEQYF.

The chain carries TRBV6-2 or TRBV6-3 and TRBJ1-3, with unresolved D. V gave up 5 bases and J gave up 0 bases, with 5 bases separating them. The germline gives CDR1 MNHEY, CDR2 SVGEGT. The CDR3 is 13 amino acids. Written as DNA, the CDR3 is TGTGCCAGCAGTGGGTCCTCTGGAAACACCATATATTTT. Protein: CASSGSSGNTIYF.

The chain recombines TRBV7-2 with TRBJ2-1; TRBD2 aligns across 9 bases. Trimming removed 7 bases from V and 6 bases from J; junction bases left unmatched: 10. The CDR3 is 15 residues long. Germline CDR1 reads SGHTA; CDR2 reads FQGNSA. The CDR3 coding sequence is TGTGCCAGCACCCCTCCTAGCGGGGTCGGCAATGAGCAGTTCTTC. The encoded protein is CASTPPSGVGNEQFF.

This clonotype was seen a few times. This chain joins TRBV12-2 and TRBJ1-1. TRBV12-2 is designated a pseudogene. This CDR3 contains 14 residues. CDR3 DNA sequence: TGTGCAAGTCGCTTAGGTTCTGGAGATACTGAAGCTTTCTTT. This encodes CASRLGSGDTEAFF.

This clonotype was observed many times. V gene TRBV7-3 combines with J gene TRBJ1-2; tentatively, D is TRBD1 (6 bases). CDR3 length: 13 residues. In germline, CDR1 is SGHTA, CDR2 FQGTGA. V was cut by 5 bases and J by 9 bases, with 16 bases left in between. CDR3 sequence: CASSPTSQGSYTF. CDR3 nucleotides: TGTGCCAGCAGCCCTACGTCCCAGGGGAGCTACACCTTC.

This clonotype showed up just a few times. The rearrangement uses TRBV24-1 and TRBJ2-1; 8 bases line up with TRBD2. CDR1 KGHDR and CDR2 SFDVKD come from the germline V gene. The junction had 7 bases not matched to a gene; V was cut back by 7 bases and J by 9 bases. The CDR3 runs 13 residues. CDR3: CATRRLASGEQFF. The CDR3 nucleotides are TGTGCCACCAGGCGACTAGCGAGTGGTGAGCAGTTCTTC.

This clonotype has more than one count but fewer than ten. The chain is built from TRBV5-4 and TRBJ2-1, with 8 bases fitting TRBD1. The CDR3 contains 16 residues. J was trimmed by 2 bases and V by 4 bases; bases with no gene match: 8. Germline-derived CDR1 and CDR2 are SGHNT and YYREEE (reference sequence). The CDR3 spells CASSTRTGNPYNEQFF. The CDR3, as DNA: TGTGCCAGCAGCACCCGGACAGGGAACCCCTACAATGAGCAGTTCTTC. Full variable domain (missing parts from reference TRBV5-4 and TRBJ2-1): ETGVTQSPTHLIKTRGQQVTLRCSSQSGHNTVSWYQQALGQGPQFIFQYYREEENGRGNFPPRFSGLQFPNYSSELNVNALELDDSALYLCASSTRTGNPYNEQFFGPGTRLTVL.

This clonotype came up many times. The chain links TRBV7-9 to TRBJ1-1; D gene unclear. V lost 3 bases to trimming and J lost 11 bases, with 13 bases between them. CDR3 length: 12 amino acids. Per the germline V gene, CDR1 is SEHNR and CDR2 is FQNEAQ (reference sequence). Written as DNA, the CDR3 is TGTGCCAGCAGCTTGGTGGGGAGGACGGCTTTCTTT. Translated: CASSLVGRTAFF.

This clonotype was seen at least ten times. V usage is TRBV3-1 and J usage is TRBJ2-2; no clear D gene. V was clipped by 0 bases and J by 4 bases, with 12 bases between them. Germline loops: CDR1 LGHDT, CDR2 YNNKEL (reference sequence). The CDR3 covers 16 residues. The CDR3 protein is CASSQDFVGITGELFF. DNA for the CDR3: TGTGCCAGCAGCCAAGATTTCGTGGGGATCACCGGGGAGCTGTTTTTT.